Presented here are 24 T cell receptor beta chains from one specimen sequenced in a study of response to subunit inactivated influenza vaccine. TCRdb re-called the RT-PCR reads with MiXCR, one entry per CDR3 protein. This repertoire shows more than 700,000 distinct CDR3 sequences, around 20% found once; its top ten account for roughly a tenth. The sequences come from PBMCs from blood, collected more than 4 days after vaccination. All receptors derive from a man aged 50 or older who received an inactivated influenza vaccine.

The CDR3 loop is CASSWRIDSTTGELFF. The CDR3 bases are TGTGCCAGCAGTTGGCGGATAGATAGTACGACCGGGGAGCTGTTTTTT. V gene TRBV28 combines with J gene TRBJ2-2; no reliable D call. There are 16 residues in the CDR3. Germline V gives CDR1 MDHEN, CDR2 SYDVKM. V gave up 4 bases and J gave up 5 bases, with 17 bases separating them.

This clonotype was counted a few times. V and J are TRBV7-2 and TRBJ1-2; 7 nucleotides line up with TRBD1. The CDR3 runs 13 residues. Germline CDR1 reads SGHTA; CDR2 reads FQGNSA. The J segment lost 8 bases and the V segment lost 5 bases, leaving 8 bases of the junction unmatched. The CDR3: CASSPDRVSGYTF. CDR3 coding DNA: TGTGCCAGCAGCCCAGACAGGGTGAGCGGCTACACCTTC.

This clonotype came up a few times. The chain carries TRBV6-2 or TRBV6-3 and TRBJ1-4, with TRBD1 as a possible D gene (6 bases). The CDR3 is made up of 15 amino acids. Trimming removed 7 bases at V and 4 bases at J, with 16 bases between. CDR1 is MNHEY and CDR2 is SVGEGT in the germline V gene. The CDR3 DNA reads as TGTGCCAGCAAGCCTTCGGGGACAAGTAATGAAAAACTGTTTTTT. Translated, it gives CASKPSGTSNEKLFF.

This clonotype appeared a few times. V and J are TRBV11-2 and TRBJ2-6, with D possibly being TRBD2 (6 bases). CDR1 and CDR2 (germline): SGHAT, FQNNGV. CDR3 length: 15 amino acids. Trimming removed 4 bases at V and 11 bases at J, with 18 bases between. The CDR3 here is CASSSIVGRGYVLTF. CDR3 coding DNA: TGTGCCAGCAGCTCCATAGTTGGGCGGGGCTACGTCCTGACTTTC.

This clonotype showed up just a few times. The chain recombines TRBV9 with TRBJ2-3, with TRBD1 matching 11 bases. This CDR3 spans 16 amino acids. Trimming removed 0 bases from V and 4 bases from J; junction bases left unmatched: 4. Germline loops: CDR1 SGDLS, CDR2 YYNGEE. CDR3 nucleotides: TGTGCCAGCAGCGTAGGGACAGGGGGCGGCCCAGATACGCAGTATTTT. Protein: CASSVGTGGGPDTQYF.

This clonotype was seen only a few times. V is TRBV6-1 and J is TRBJ2-7, with D unresolved. V was shortened by 8 bases and J by 3 bases, with 5 bases between the two germline ends. The V gene's germline CDR1 is MNHNS and CDR2 SASEGT. The CDR3 has 10 amino acids. CDR3 sequence reads: CASESYEQYF. The CDR3 DNA is TGTGCCAGCGAAAGCTACGAGCAGTACTTC.

The J gene is TRBJ2-7, the V gene TRBV12-3 or TRBV12-4; D is unclear. The CDR3 extends over 14 amino acids. With 11 bases removed from V and 0 bases from J, the gap between germline ends came to 17 bases. For the CDR3, the DNA is TGTGCCTCAGCAAGCAGGATGAGCTCCTACGAGCAGTACTTC. Its translation: CASASRMSSYEQYF.

This clonotype occurred once. The chain joins TRBV7-9 to TRBJ1-3, with D perhaps matching TRBD1 (6 bases). The CDR3 totals 14 residues. CDR1 is SEHNR and CDR2 is FQNEAQ in the germline V gene (reference sequence). V was trimmed by 1 base and J by 6 bases, leaving 10 bases between them. The CDR3 region is CASSLVQGENTIYF. CDR3 DNA sequence: TGTGCCAGCAGCTTAGTACAGGGTGAAAACACCATATATTTT.

This chain uses TRBV28 with TRBJ2-5; TRBD1 might be the D (5 bases). CDR3 length: 14 residues. Trimming removed 2 bases at V and 3 bases at J, with 10 bases between. Germline CDR1 reads MDHEN; CDR2 reads SYDVKM. CDR3 coding DNA: TGTGCCAGCAGTTTACGTCCAGGGAAAGAGACCCAGTACTTC. This codes for CASSLRPGKETQYF.

The V and J genes are TRBV7-2 and TRBJ2-1; 11 positions match TRBD2. The CDR3 extends over 15 amino acids. J lost 9 bases, V lost 3 bases, and 7 bases had no gene match. Germline V CDR1 and CDR2: SGHTA, FQGNSA. DNA of the CDR3: TGTGCCAGCAGCTTGATGACTAGCGGGATTGGTGAGCAGTTCTTC. Its protein is CASSLMTSGIGEQFF.

The chain couples TRBV7-9 to TRBJ2-7; 13 positions agree with TRBD2. V dropped 3 bases and J dropped 5; count of bases not matched to a gene: 4. This CDR3 contains 15 residues. Germline V gene lookup returns CDR1 SEHNR and CDR2 FQNEAQ (reference sequence). The CDR3 reads CASSFGLAGVHEQYF. The CDR3 DNA reads TGTGCCAGCAGCTTCGGACTAGCGGGGGTCCACGAGCAGTACTTC.

J is TRBJ2-3 and V is TRBV18; 8 bases are a match to TRBD2. CDR3 length: 19 residues. Germline values: CDR1 KGHSH, CDR2 LQKENI. Germline trimming cut 0 bases from V and 0 bases from J; bases unmatched to any gene: 11. The CDR3 here is CASSPPESGSPSSTDTQYF. The CDR3, as DNA: TGTGCCAGCTCACCACCGGAAAGCGGGAGCCCCTCTAGCACAGATACGCAGTATTTT.

This chain connects TRBV6-5 to TRBJ2-1; 9 bases map to TRBD1. CDR3 length: 15 amino acids. The trim removed 4 bases at V and 4 bases at J, leaving 5 bases unmatched. The germline V gene has CDR1 MNHEY and CDR2 SVGAGI. The CDR3 DNA reads as TGTGCCAGCAGTTTGACAGGGGGGCAGTACAATGAGCAGTTCTTC. It specifies CASSLTGGQYNEQFF.

Only a few counts were recorded for this clonotype. V usage is TRBV20-1 and J usage is TRBJ2-1, with 10 bases lining up with TRBD1. The CDR3 spans 15 residues. Germline CDR1 and CDR2: DFQATT and SNEGSKA (reference sequence). Trimming at V came to 1 base and at J to 6 bases, leaving 6 bases not matched to a gene. CDR3 sequence: CSARVSRTGGNEQFF. CDR3 bases: TGCAGTGCTAGAGTTTCTCGGACAGGGGGCAATGAGCAGTTCTTC.

A few counts support this clonotype. The chain combines TRBV6-2 or TRBV6-3 with TRBJ2-3; D is undetermined. Germline CDR1 and CDR2: MNHEY and SVGEGT. V was cut by 5 bases and J by 9 bases, with 15 bases left in between. The CDR3 covers 13 residues. The CDR3 DNA follows: TGTGCCAGCAGTGACCGGCCCCACGGCACGCAGTATTTT. Residues: CASSDRPHGTQYF.

DNA for the CDR3: TGCGCCAGCAGCCAACAGGGTACGGTATTGGCTTTCTTT. Its translation is CASSQQGTVLAFF. The chain recombines TRBV4-1 with TRBJ1-1; maybe TRBD1 (5 bases). The CDR3 length is 13 residues. Germline V gene sequence: CDR1 MGHRA, CDR2 YSYEKL. V was trimmed by 2 bases and J by 11 bases, leaving 15 bases between them.

This clonotype was found a few times. This chain links TRBV20-1 with TRBJ2-7, with 9 bases fitting TRBD1. The CDR3 runs to 14 residues. Per the germline V gene, CDR1 is DFQATT and CDR2 is SNEGSKA (reference sequence). After removal of 6 bases from V and 6 bases from J, the junction contained 12 bases not matched to a gene. The CDR3 loop reads CSATSGTGRAEQYF. The DNA for the CDR3 is TGCAGTGCAACCTCCGGGACAGGGCGGGCCGAGCAGTACTTC.

This clonotype turned up a few times. This sequence joins TRBV20-1 and TRBJ1-6, with a weak D call TRBD1 (6 bases). The V and J ends lost 6 bases and 4 bases respectively, with 19 bases between them. The CDR3 contains 16 residues. Per the germline V gene, CDR1 is DFQATT and CDR2 is SNEGSKA (reference sequence). CDR3 nucleotides: TGCAGTGCAACGACCCGGAGGGGGATTTATAATTCACCCCTCCACTTT. Translated, it gives CSATTRRGIYNSPLHF.

This clonotype occurred a few times. This chain uses TRBV28 with TRBJ2-7, with a weak D call TRBD1 (5 bases). Germline CDR1 is MDHEN and CDR2 is SYDVKM. Trimming left V 3 bases short and J 0 bases short, with 15 bases between. The CDR3 is made up of 16 amino acids. The CDR3 nucleotides are TGTGCCAGCAGTTTCGTCTTCCAGGGCCTCTCCTACGAGCAGTACTTC. Its translation: CASSFVFQGLSYEQYF. Full variable domain (outside the CDR3, taken from reference TRBV28 and TRBJ2-7): DVKVTQSSRYLVKRTGEKVFLECVQDMDHENMFWYRQDPGLGLRLIYFSYDVKMKEKGDIPEGYSVSREKKERFSLILESASTNQTSMYLCASSFVFQGLSYEQYFGPGTRLTVT.

This sequence joins TRBV12-3 or TRBV12-4 and TRBJ1-2; the D gene is possibly TRBD1 (5 bases). V lost 4 bases and J lost 4, with 16 bases in between. This CDR3 is built from 15 residues. The CDR3 DNA follows: TGTGCCAGCAGTTCAACCGGGACCTCGGCCTATGGCTACACCTTC. Translation: CASSSTGTSAYGYTF.

The gene calls are TRBV28 and TRBJ2-1, with 8 nucleotides matching TRBD2. The CDR3 length is 15 residues. V lost 3 bases to trimming and J lost 10 bases; unmatched junction nucleotides: 11. Per germline, CDR1 MDHEN and CDR2 SYDVKM. The CDR3 coding sequence is TGTGCCAGCAGTTTGAAGTTCGGGGGGGTCACCGAGCAGTTCTTC. It yields the protein CASSLKFGGVTEQFF.

The chain has TRBV20-1 and TRBJ2-3; 12 bases line up with TRBD2. The length of the CDR3 is 16 residues. J gave up 4 bases and V 0 bases, and 5 bases lay outside the gene matches. Germline CDR1 DFQATT, CDR2 SNEGSKA (reference sequence). DNA of the CDR3: TGCAGTGCTAGAGATTTAAGACTAGCGGGAGCAGATACGCAGTATTTT. This sequence encodes CSARDLRLAGADTQYF.

This clonotype has a count of ten or more. V usage is TRBV12-3 or TRBV12-4 and J usage is TRBJ1-6; D gene unclear. V lost 1 base, J lost 4 bases, and 8 bases lay in between. The CDR3 runs 15 residues. CDR3 loop: CASSLGAEYNSPLHF. CDR3 nucleotide sequence: TGTGCCAGCAGTTTAGGGGCAGAATATAATTCACCCCTCCACTTT.

This clonotype was seen only a few times. V gene TRBV30 combines with J gene TRBJ2-6; 7 nucleotides line up with TRBD1. The junction had 10 bases not matched to a gene; V was cut back by 2 bases and J by 0 bases. Germline CDR1 is GTSNPN and CDR2 is SVGIG (reference sequence). The CDR3 has 18 amino acids. The CDR3 is CAWSHLRTGRSGANVLTF. The CDR3 coding sequence is TGTGCCTGGAGTCACCTCCGGACAGGACGCTCTGGGGCCAACGTCCTGACTTTC.